Sequencing of this T cell receptor beta chain was carried out in a study of OX40 agonist ivuxolimab in advanced cancers. Clones were read by immunoSEQ multiplex PCR, and TCRdb kept only the in-frame ones, dropping some. The data show 60,000 to 100,000 clones, 90% to 95% seen once. The CDR3 runs 16 residues. J gave up 3 bases and V 5 bases, and 13 bases lay outside the gene matches. Germline loops: CDR1 LNHDA, CDR2 SQIVND (reference sequence). The rearrangement links TRBV19 to TRBJ2-7; 7 bases fit TRBD1. Specimen: CD4+ or CD8+ T cells sorted from blood, collected in a trial of the OX40 agonist ivuxolimab. The receptor was isolated from an adult with an advanced solid tumor such as melanoma, head and neck, liver or kidney cancer. CDR3 amino acids: CASSPNRDSLLYEQYF. In DNA, the CDR3 is TGTGCCAGTAGTCCAAACCGGGACAGTCTTCTCTACGAGCAGTACTTC. Variable domain in full (rest from reference TRBV19 and TRBJ2-7): DGGITQSPKYLFRKEGQNVTLSCEQNLNHDAMYWYRQDPGQGLRLIYYSQIVNDFQKGDIAEGYSVSREKKESFPLTVTSAQKNPTAFYLCASSPNRDSLLYEQYFGPGTRLTVT.